This TCR beta chain was retrieved from a study of long-term antiretroviral therapy in people with HIV. For this clone: The antigen is unknown.

Study conclusions and caveats: Dominance of pre-ART expanded clones persisted, fluctuating and often declining after ART.

V gave up 5 bases and J gave up 12 bases, with 17 bases separating them. This CDR3 has 13 amino acids. Germline CDR1 and CDR2: SGHTA and FQGNSA. Researchers report immunoSEQ v3.0 was run at survey level. Produced via immunoSEQ multiplex PCR; TCRdb's table is partial and in-frame only. The data hold 20,000 to 25,000 clones, with around four fifths observed a single time. The V gene is TRBV7-2, the J gene TRBJ1-5; tentatively, D is TRBD1 (5 bases). This receptor was taken from a woman in her fifties or sixties with HIV. Material: unsorted PBMCs, obtained 1.9 years after starting antiretroviral therapy. Here the CDR3 DNA reads TGTGCCAGCAGCATCCTCCAAAGGGGTCACCAGCATTTT. It encodes CASSILQRGHQHF.